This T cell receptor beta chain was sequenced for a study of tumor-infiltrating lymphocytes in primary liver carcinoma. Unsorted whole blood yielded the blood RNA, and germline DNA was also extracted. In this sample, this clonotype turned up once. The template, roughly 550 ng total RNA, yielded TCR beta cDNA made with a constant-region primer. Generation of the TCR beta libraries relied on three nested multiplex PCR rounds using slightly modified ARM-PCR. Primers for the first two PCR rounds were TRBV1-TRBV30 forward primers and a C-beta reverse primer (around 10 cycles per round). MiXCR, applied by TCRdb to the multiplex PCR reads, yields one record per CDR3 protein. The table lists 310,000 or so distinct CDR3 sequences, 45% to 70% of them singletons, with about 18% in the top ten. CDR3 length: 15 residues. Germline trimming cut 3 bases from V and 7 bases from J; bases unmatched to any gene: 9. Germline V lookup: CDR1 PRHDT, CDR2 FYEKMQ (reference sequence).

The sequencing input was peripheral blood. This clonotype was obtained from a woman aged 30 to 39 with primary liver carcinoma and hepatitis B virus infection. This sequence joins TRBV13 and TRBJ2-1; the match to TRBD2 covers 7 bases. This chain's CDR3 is CASSFRSGLGNEQFF. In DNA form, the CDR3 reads TGTGCCAGCAGCTTTCGTAGCGGGCTGGGGAATGAGCAGTTCTTC.